This is a list of T cell receptor beta chains from one sample in a study of cytomegalovirus exposure and HLA in healthy donors. Profiling relied on immunoSEQ multiplex PCR, and the TCRdb table lists in-frame clones only, not all of them. The repertoire holds about 170,000 clones, with roughly four fifths as singletons. Sequencing was performed on PBMCs. All receptors derive from a young woman in good health and CMV-seropositive. Each CDR3 is given with its conserved first and last residue. D genes are given only for firm matches. The size field is filled for only some rows; it gives once, few, many or a size class.

clone_size	v_call	d_call	j_call	cdr3_length	cdr3_nt	cdr3_aa
once	TRBV6-6	.	TRBJ1-1	12	TGTGCCAGCAGTCCGGGACTCGCTGAAGCTTTCTTT	CASSPGLAEAFF
.	TRBV21-1	.	TRBJ2-7	15	TGTGCCAGCAGCTCCGGCGGGGGCCGCGCGAACGAGCAGTACTTC	CASSSGGGRANEQYF
.	TRBV6-1	TRBD1	TRBJ1-2	19	TGTGCCAGCAGTGAATCGGGACAGGGGGCGATCTTCTTCGGCTATGGCTACACCTTC	CASSESGQGAIFFGYGYTF
.	TRBV5-4	.	TRBJ1-1	15	TGTGCCAGCAGCTTACGGGCGGGTGTGGGGACTGAAGCTTTCTTT	CASSLRAGVGTEAFF
few	TRBV10-3	TRBD1	TRBJ1-5	14	TGTGCCATCAGTCCCGACAGGGACAATCAGCCCCAGCATTTT	CAISPDRDNQPQHF
.	TRBV6-6	.	TRBJ2-1	15	TGTGCCAGCAGTTACGACGCGGGGTCCTACAATGAGCAGTTCTTC	CASSYDAGSYNEQFF
few	TRBV11-3	.	TRBJ2-5	15	TGTGCCAGCAGCCCATCCTCCGGGGTTCGAGAGACCCAGTACTTC	CASSPSSGVRETQYF
.	TRBV27	.	TRBJ1-1	14	TGTGCCAGCAGTTTAGGAGGGAGGGACACTGAAGCTTTCTTT	CASSLGGRDTEAFF
.	TRBV4-2	.	TRBJ1-5	14	TGTGCCAGCAGCCCCAGTGGGCCCAATCGGCCCCAGCATTTT	CASSPSGPNRPQHF
few	TRBV7-9	TRBD1	TRBJ2-7	14	TGTGCCAGCAGCCCACGGACAGGGGCGCGAGAGCAGTACTTC	CASSPRTGAREQYF
.	TRBV27	TRBD1	TRBJ2-7	17	TGTGCCAGCAGTCCCGGGACAGGGGACCCTATATTCTACGAGCAGTACTTC	CASSPGTGDPIFYEQYF
.	TRBV5-1	TRBD2	TRBJ2-3	16	TGCGCCAGCAGCTTGTTCGGGACTAGCAACACAGATACGCAGTATTTT	CASSLFGTSNTDTQYF
.	TRBV19	.	TRBJ1-5	14	TGTGCCAGTAGCGTTGTGCAGGGCCATCAGCCCCAGCATTTT	CASSVVQGHQPQHF
.	TRBV7-9	.	TRBJ1-2	16	TGTGCCAGCAACCAGGGATGGGGGGAAACTAACTATGGCTACACCTTC	CASNQGWGETNYGYTF
.	TRBV5-1	.	TRBJ2-5	12	TGCGCCAGCAGCGAGAAGAGGGAGACCCAGTACTTC	CASSEKRETQYF
.	TRBV5-6	.	TRBJ1-2	15	TGTGCCAGCAGCTCGGGATTTTGGCAGAACTATGGCTACACCTTC	CASSSGFWQNYGYTF
few	TRBV5-6	.	TRBJ1-1	14	TGTGCCAGCAGCAGAGAGCGACAGGCCTTTGAAGCTTTCTTT	CASSRERQAFEAFF
.	TRBV11-3	.	TRBJ2-5	13	TGTGCCAGCAGCCAAAATCCCCAAGAGACCCAGTACTTC	CASSQNPQETQYF
.	TRBV19	TRBD2	TRBJ2-3	15	TGTGCCAGTAGTATACGCGGGGGGGCCTCAGATACGCAGTATTTT	CASSIRGGASDTQYF
.	TRBV4-3	TRBD1	TRBJ1-1	15	TGCGCCAGCAGCCAAGATACAGGGGGTAGCACTGAAGCTTTCTTT	CASSQDTGGSTEAFF
.	TRBV7-7	TRBD2	TRBJ2-2	17	TGTGCCAGCAGCCTCGGACTAGCGGGGGGCCAGGGCGGGGAGCTGTTTTTT	CASSLGLAGGQGGELFF
.	TRBV7-9	.	TRBJ1-1	14	TGTGCCAGCAGCTTTGTCGGGAGGGTCACTGAAGCTTTCTTT	CASSFVGRVTEAFF
.	TRBV6-5	TRBD1	TRBJ2-1	13	TGTGCCGTAGGACAGGGCGCCTACAATGAGCAGTTCTTC	CAVGQGAYNEQFF
.	TRBV28	TRBD2	TRBJ2-1	18	TGTGCCAGCAGTTCTCCGGGACTAGCGGGGAGCTCCTACAATGAGCAGTTCTTC	CASSSPGLAGSSYNEQFF
.	TRBV28	TRBD1	TRBJ2-7	15	TGTGCCAGCAGTTTCCTGGACAGGGCACATCTCGAGCAGTACTTC	CASSFLDRAHLEQYF
.	TRBV6-6	.	TRBJ2-3	11	TGTGCCAGCAGCACCGGGGATACGCAGTATTTT	CASSTGDTQYF
.	TRBV28	.	TRBJ1-1	14	TGTGCCAGCAGTTTATCCTTCTTCGACACTGAAGCTTTCTTT	CASSLSFFDTEAFF
.	TRBV7-6	.	TRBJ2-7	12	TGTGCCAGCAGCTCCACAGGGCGCGAGCAGTACTTC	CASSSTGREQYF
.	TRBV19	TRBD2	TRBJ2-4	18	TGTGCCAGTAGTCGGACTAGCGGGGGGACACGGGGTGGAAACATTCAGTACTTC	CASSRTSGGTRGGNIQYF
.	TRBV4-2	TRBD1	TRBJ2-1	19	TGTGCCAGCAGCCAAGATCCCCTTGACAGGGGGACTTCCTACAATGAGCAGTTCTTC	CASSQDPLDRGTSYNEQFF
.	TRBV2	TRBD2	TRBJ2-1	16	TGTGCCAGCAGTGAACAACATAGCGGGGTGGGAAATGAGCAGTTCTTC	CASSEQHSGVGNEQFF
.	TRBV7-9	TRBD1	TRBJ1-4	15	TGTGCCAGCAGCCTGGAGGGACAGGGGAATGAAAAACTGTTTTTT	CASSLEGQGNEKLFF
.	TRBV7-6	TRBD1	TRBJ2-7	14	TGTGCCAGCAGTCCCGGGACAGGTGAATACGAGCAGTACTTC	CASSPGTGEYEQYF
.	TRBV6-5	.	TRBJ2-7	12	TGTGCCAGCGGCCGGGTGTCCTACGAGCAGTACTTC	CASGRVSYEQYF
.	TRBV7-9	TRBD1	TRBJ1-2	12	TGTGCCAGCAGCCAACAGGGGGCGGCCTACACCTTC	CASSQQGAAYTF
.	TRBV5-6	.	TRBJ2-7	15	TGTGCCAGCAGCAACGGGTTGGACAGTCCCTACGAGCAGTACTTC	CASSNGLDSPYEQYF
once	TRBV6-5	TRBD2	TRBJ2-1	14	TGTGCCAGCAGTCGACTAGCGGTGAACAATGAGCAGTTCTTC	CASSRLAVNNEQFF
.	TRBV7-4	.	TRBJ2-2	13	TGTGCCAGCACCCCAAGCCCTAGGCGGGGCGGGATTTTT	CASTPSPRRGGIF
.	TRBV29-1	TRBD1	TRBJ1-2	14	TGCAGCGTTGTCGTGACAGGGACCGTCTATGTTGAGACCTTC	CSVVVTGTVYVETF
.	TRBV28	.	TRBJ1-5	14	TGTGCCAGCAGAGTACAGGGTTGGAATCAGCCCCAGCATTTT	CASRVQGWNQPQHF
.	TRBV5-4	TRBD2	TRBJ2-1	16	TGTGCCAGCAGCTTACGTCCGGGACTAGCGGTAACTGAGCAGTTCTTC	CASSLRPGLAVTEQFF
.	TRBV4-1	TRBD2	TRBJ2-7	18	TGCGCCAGCAGCCAAGGGGCACTAGCGGGGGGCCTTTCCTACGAGCAGTACTTC	CASSQGALAGGLSYEQYF
.	TRBV29-1	.	TRBJ1-1	12	TGCAGCGCAGGGCTGTTGGACACTGAAGCTTTCTTT	CSAGLLDTEAFF
.	TRBV5-8	.	TRBJ2-5	13	TGTGCCAGCAGCTTGGGAGGCCGGGGGACCCAGTACTTC	CASSLGGRGTQYF
.	TRBV5-6	.	TRBJ1-1	15	TGTGCCAGCAGCGACCTAGCAGAGGGGAACACTGAAGCTTTCTTT	CASSDLAEGNTEAFF
.	TRBV5-6	TRBD1	TRBJ1-3	16	TGTGCCAGCAGCCGGGACAGGGCCGTCTCTGGAAACACCATATATTTT	CASSRDRAVSGNTIYF
.	TRBV29-1	TRBD1	TRBJ1-5	16	TGCAGCGTTGAAGGTGGCCACAGGGGGCCCAATCAGCCCCAGCATTTT	CSVEGGHRGPNQPQHF